Below, 26 T cell receptor beta chains from the same sample are listed, as sequenced in a study of blood T cell repertoires in COVID-19. TCRdb keeps only in-frame clones here, not all; method: immunoSEQ multiplex PCR. The profile shows roughly 260,000 clones, about nine tenths of them singletons. What was sequenced was peripheral blood. These receptors originate from a woman between 50 and 59 years old who had recovered from COVID-19.

The V gene is TRBV19, the J gene TRBJ1-2; 10 positions match TRBD1. V lost 3 bases, J lost 6 bases, and 7 bases stayed unmatched. CDR1 LNHDA and CDR2 SQIVND come from the germline V gene (reference sequence). This CDR3 region has 15 residues. The CDR3 region is CASSITGTGENGYTF. CDR3 bases: TGTGCCAGTAGTATTACCGGGACAGGGGAAAATGGCTACACCTTC.

DNA for the CDR3: TGTGCCAGCAGCCAGTGGGGGGTAGATACGCAGTATTTT. This sequence encodes CASSQWGVDTQYF. The chain has TRBV3-1 (or the pseudogene TRBV3-2) and TRBJ2-3, with D perhaps TRBD2 (6 bases). The CDR3 has 13 amino acids. Deletions cut 3 bases from V and 5 bases from J, with 9 bases between. Germline V gives CDR1 LGHDT, CDR2 YNNKEL (reference sequence).

V and J are TRBV7-3 and TRBJ2-1; 11 positions match TRBD1. The CDR3 length is 16 residues. CDR1 is SGHTA, CDR2 FQGTGA, per germline. With V trimmed by 2 bases and J by 8 bases, 8 bases remained unmatched. The CDR3 spells CASSLLSWGQGDEQFF. CDR3 nucleotide sequence: TGTGCCAGCAGCTTATTAAGTTGGGGACAGGGGGATGAGCAGTTCTTC.

The gene calls are TRBV2 and TRBJ1-1; D unresolved. In germline, CDR1 is SNHLY, CDR2 FYNNEI. V lost 2 bases and J 10 bases, leaving 8 bases between the germline ends. The CDR3 runs to 11 residues. The CDR3 bases are TGTGCCAGCAGTGAAACCCTAGGAGCTTTCTTT. This codes for CASSETLGAFF.

The chain couples TRBV7-2 to TRBJ2-1, with no clear D. Trimming removed 6 bases at V and 0 bases at J, with 12 bases between. The CDR3 runs to 15 residues. Germline V gene sequence: CDR1 SGHTA, CDR2 FQGNSA. CDR3 protein: CASRPRRSSYNEQFF. CDR3 nucleotide sequence: TGTGCCAGCAGGCCTAGGAGAAGCTCCTACAATGAGCAGTTCTTC.

The CDR3 nucleotides read TGTGCCAGCAGTCCACTCGTGGGGAGGAACACTGAAGCTTTCTTT. Its translation: CASSPLVGRNTEAFF. The gene calls are TRBV6-5 and TRBJ1-1; D remains ambiguous. Germline loops: CDR1 MNHEY, CDR2 SVGAGI. V was trimmed by 5 bases and J by 1 base, leaving 14 bases between them. The CDR3 extends over 15 amino acids.

The chain recombines TRBV7-2 with TRBJ1-1; possible D gene TRBD1, 5 bases. Trimming removed 5 bases from V and 0 bases from J, with 10 bases in between. The length of the CDR3 is 14 residues. CDR1 and CDR2 (germline): SGHTA, FQGNSA. In DNA form, the CDR3 reads TGTGCCAGCAGCCAAGGGGCGCTGAACACTGAAGCTTTCTTT. Translation gives CASSQGALNTEAFF.

The gene calls are TRBV5-6 and TRBJ1-4, with 7 bases aligning to TRBD1. This CDR3 has 15 residues. J was trimmed by 5 bases and V by 4 bases; bases with no gene match: 8. Germline V gives CDR1 SGHDT, CDR2 YYEEEE. The CDR3 bases are TGTGCCAGCAGCCGTACGACAGGGTTGAATGAAAAACTGTTTTTT. This translates into CASSRTTGLNEKLFF.

The V call is TRBV4-3, the J call TRBJ2-5, with 10 bases fitting TRBD2. Germline CDR1 and CDR2: LGHNA and YSLEER. The CDR3 has 16 amino acids. J lost 5 bases, V lost 0 bases, and 6 bases had no gene match. This chain's CDR3 is CASSQELAGGQETQYF. CDR3 in DNA: TGCGCCAGCAGCCAAGAATTAGCGGGGGGCCAGGAGACCCAGTACTTC.

The chain uses TRBV3-1 (or the pseudogene TRBV3-2) and TRBJ1-2, with D uncertain. Germline CDR1 and CDR2: LGHDT and YNNKEL (reference sequence). The CDR3 has 11 amino acids. V was clipped by 5 bases and J by 8 bases, with 9 bases between them. CDR3 DNA: TGTGCCAGCAGCGATACGGGGGGCTACACCTTC. Translation: CASSDTGGYTF.

This clone was recorded once. J is TRBJ2-1 and V is TRBV2; 13 bases are a match to TRBD2. In germline, CDR1 is SNHLY, CDR2 FYNNEI. The CDR3 spans 15 residues. The trim removed 5 bases at V and 8 bases at J, leaving 6 bases unmatched. CDR3 sequence reads: CASSRTSGSFHEQFF. The CDR3 bases are TGTGCCAGCAGTAGGACTAGCGGGAGTTTCCATGAGCAGTTCTTC.

The genes are TRBV5-5 and TRBJ2-7, with 9 bases matching TRBD1. Germline V lookup: CDR1 SGHKS, CDR2 YYEKEE (reference sequence). This CDR3 is 15 amino acids long. Losses at the gene ends were 2 bases for V and 6 bases for J; bases not matched to a gene: 9. The CDR3: CASSFPGQGVTEQYF. The DNA of the CDR3 is TGTGCCAGCAGCTTTCCGGGACAGGGAGTGACCGAGCAGTACTTC. Supplemented by reference TRBV5-5 and TRBJ2-7, the full variable domain reads DAGVTQSPTHLIKTRGQQVTLRCSPISGHKSVSWYQQVLGQGPQFIFQYYEKEERGRGNFPDRFSARQFPNYSSELNVNALLLGDSALYLCASSFPGQGVTEQYFGPGTRLTVT.

This clone has just one count. The V gene is TRBV6-4, the J gene TRBJ1-1; 8 nucleotides match TRBD1. Trimming removed 9 bases from V and 6 bases from J; junction bases left unmatched: 9. The length of the CDR3 is 13 residues. Germline V CDR1 and CDR2: MRHNA, SNTAGT. CDR3 DNA sequence: TGTGCCAGTCGGACAGGGTACGTGGCTGAAGCTTTCTTT. Residues: CASRTGYVAEAFF.

The chain carries TRBV7-9 and TRBJ1-1; no definite D call. The CDR3 is made up of 12 amino acids. The V gene lost 0 bases and the J gene lost 5 bases, with 4 bases spanning the gap. The germline CDR1 and CDR2 sequences are SEHNR and FQNEAQ (reference sequence). The DNA of the CDR3 is TGTGCCAGCAGCTTAGCACAGACTGAAGCTTTCTTT. It codes for CASSLAQTEAFF. The whole variable domain, filled in from reference TRBV7-9 and TRBJ1-1, reads DTGVSQNPRHKITKRGQNVTFRCDPISEHNRLYWYRQTLGQGPEFLTYFQNEAQLEKSRLLSDRFSAERPKGSFSTLEIQRTEQGDSAMYLCASSLAQTEAFFGQGTRLTVV.

The chain uses TRBV9 and TRBJ2-3; weak D call: TRBD1 (5 bases). The CDR3 runs to 15 residues. V gave up 0 bases and J gave up 4 bases, with 12 bases separating them. Germline V gene lookup returns CDR1 SGDLS and CDR2 YYNGEE. CDR3 sequence reads: CASSVDSSRADTQYF. The CDR3 nucleotides are TGTGCCAGCAGCGTAGATTCCAGCAGGGCAGATACGCAGTATTTT. Drawing the rest from reference TRBV9 and TRBJ2-3, the complete variable domain is DSGVTQTPKHLITATGQRVTLRCSPRSGDLSVYWYQQSLDQGLQFLIQYYNGEERAKGNILERFSAQQFPDLHSELNLSSLELGDSALYFCASSVDSSRADTQYFGPGTRLTVL.

The V and J genes are TRBV28 and TRBJ2-7, with D possibly matching TRBD2 (6 bases). CDR3 size: 16 residues. With 5 bases removed from V and 2 bases from J, the gap between germline ends came to 19 bases. CDR1 MDHEN and CDR2 SYDVKM come from the germline V gene. Here the CDR3 reads CASSPPGEAETYEQYF. CDR3 DNA sequence: TGTGCCAGCAGTCCCCCGGGAGAGGCAGAGACCTACGAGCAGTACTTC.

The J gene is TRBJ2-5, the V gene TRBV4-3; TRBD2 agrees at 12 bases. Germline CDR1 is LGHNA and CDR2 is YSLEER. V gave up 4 bases and J gave up 5 bases; unmatched junction bases: 14. The CDR3 sequence is 18 residues long. The CDR3 here is CASSLSVPSGGALETQYF. The CDR3 bases are TGCGCCAGCAGCCTGTCCGTCCCTAGCGGGGGGGCTTTGGAGACCCAGTACTTC.

The chain has TRBV30 and TRBJ2-1, with no clear D. Germline CDR1 and CDR2: GTSNPN and SVGIG (reference sequence). This CDR3 spans 14 amino acids. The germline V and J ends were trimmed by 0 bases and 7 bases, with 13 bases remaining between them. CDR3 nucleotide sequence: TGTGCCTGGAGTGTATACCTAGATAGGAATGAGCAGTTCTTC. The encoded protein is CAWSVYLDRNEQFF.

The V gene is TRBV6-2 or TRBV6-3, the J gene TRBJ1-5; D gene unclear. The germline V gene encodes CDR1 MNHEY and CDR2 SVGEGT. V lost 6 bases, J lost 0 bases, and 15 bases lay in between. This CDR3 is built from 16 residues. The DNA of the CDR3 is TGTGCCAGCAGCCGCGGGGTCACTTATAGCAATCAGCCCCAGCATTTT. Translation gives CASSRGVTYSNQPQHF.

V and J are TRBV2 and TRBJ1-5, with 8 bases matching TRBD1. Germline-derived CDR1 and CDR2 are SNHLY and FYNNEI. This CDR3 spans 13 amino acids. Trimming took 7 bases from V and 6 from J; bases not matched to a gene: 5. CDR3 sequence: CASTGTGIQPQHF. The CDR3, as DNA: TGTGCCAGCACCGGGACAGGCATTCAGCCCCAGCATTTT.

The V gene is TRBV19, the J gene TRBJ1-6; the D gene is possibly TRBD1 (6 bases). CDR1 and CDR2 (germline): LNHDA, SQIVND (reference sequence). The CDR3 has 14 amino acids. Trimming cost V 6 bases and J 7 bases, with 13 bases left between them. Written as DNA, the CDR3 is TGTGCCAGTAGGGAGGGGGGGGAGAATTCACCCCTCCACTTT. Amino acids: CASREGGENSPLHF.

CDR3 DNA: TGCGCCAGCAGCCAAGCTACTGGGACAGCGAACACTGAAGCTTTCTTT. Its protein is CASSQATGTANTEAFF. This chain joins TRBV4-1 and TRBJ1-1, with TRBD1 matching 7 bases. V shed 1 base, J shed 1 base, and the junction held 6 bases outside the gene matches. This CDR3 spans 16 amino acids. Per germline, CDR1 MGHRA and CDR2 YSYEKL.

V is TRBV15 and J is TRBJ1-5, with 7 bases lining up with TRBD1. Germline CDR1 reads LNHNV; CDR2 reads YYDKDF (reference sequence). After removal of 3 bases from V and 8 bases from J, the junction contained 10 bases not matched to a gene. The CDR3 consists of 15 residues. The CDR3 nucleotides are TGTGCCACCAGCAGTGGGGGGACAGTGGGAAAGCCCCAGCATTTT. It specifies CATSSGGTVGKPQHF.

To note about this clone: An end of the junction differs from the germline gene, which may be a read error. The DNA for the CDR3 is TGTGCCAGCAGCTCAAGCGGGAGGGGAAGAGAGGCCCAGTACTTC. Translated, it gives CASSSSGRGREAQYF. This chain links TRBV9 with TRBJ2-5; 10 nucleotides align to TRBD2. CDR1 is SGDLS, CDR2 YYNGEE, per germline. The CDR3 covers 15 residues.

The V gene is TRBV9, the J gene TRBJ1-1; TRBD1 might be the D (6 bases). Germline CDR1 and CDR2: SGDLS and YYNGEE. Between the trimmed V and J ends, which lost 4 bases and 5 bases, there was a span of 21 bases. The CDR3 runs 16 residues. The CDR3 DNA sequence: TGTGCCAGCAGCCCTCACTCTATAGGGGGGGCGACTGAAGCTTTCTTT. This translates into CASSPHSIGGATEAFF.

This clone showed up just once. The V call is TRBV4-1, the J call TRBJ2-5, with 11 bases identical to TRBD2. J gave up 0 bases and V 3 bases, and 9 bases lay outside the gene matches. This CDR3 spans 18 amino acids. CDR1 and CDR2 (germline): MGHRA, YSYEKL. CDR3 protein: CASSHGWVAGGYQETQYF. The CDR3 DNA sequence: TGCGCCAGCAGCCATGGATGGGTAGCGGGGGGGTACCAAGAGACCCAGTACTTC.